This T cell receptor (beta chain) was captured by sequencing in a study of T-cell memory formation after mild COVID-19. Details on this clonotype: The antigen is unknown.

Study-level results: That cross-reactive memory joined was suggested by some responding clones appearing in pre-infection memory. Mainly CM and EM harbored the contracting CD4+ clones; mainly EMRA harbored the CD8+ ones. Balance between CD4 and CD8 was seen in clones contracting day 15 to 85, and a CD4+ lean was seen in later expanders.

cDNA libraries for TCR alpha and TCR beta, carrying sample barcodes and UMIs, came from 5'RACE with constant-segment primers. Each CDR3 protein gets one entry after TCRdb re-called the 5' RACE reads with MiXCR. This table has some 64,000 distinct CDR3 sequences, around 10% appearing once. Trimming removed 5 bases from V and 5 bases from J; junction bases left unmatched: 7. The CDR3 is 15 amino acids. CDR1 and CDR2 from the germline V gene are SGHTA and FQGTGA. Source material: PBMCs or a T cell subset sorted from them (not recorded which). The chain joins TRBV7-3 to TRBJ2-3; 10 bases match TRBD2. This TCR derives from a man aged 18 to 29 who had mild COVID-19 (a few samples of this study predate the infection). Cell type and time point are not known. This CDR3 is CASSRAGGTGDTQYF. DNA of the CDR3: TGTGCCAGCAGCCGAGCGGGGGGGACAGGAGATACGCAGTATTTT.